What follows are 32 T cell receptor beta chains derived from one specimen sequenced in a study of Graves' ophthalmopathy and Graves' hyperthyroidism. Beta-chain TCR CDR3 regions were amplified from RNA transcripts. HTBI-primed RT-PCR formed the first round, and a multiplex PCR formed the second. TCRdb processed the multiplex PCR reads anew with MiXCR; each CDR3 protein has one entry. Of fewer than 650,000 distinct CDR3 sequences listed, over 20% are singletons. What was sequenced was peripheral blood. The receptor set was obtained from a young woman with stable Graves' hyperthyroidism. Some clones in this sample may be carry-over from other donors' samples.

CDR3 coding DNA: TGTGCCAGTAGTATGACAGTAGCCAAAAACATTCAGTACTTC. This encodes CASSMTVAKNIQYF. The chain recombines TRBV19 with TRBJ2-4; possibly TRBD1 for D (5 bases). CDR1 and CDR2 from the germline V gene are LNHDA and SQIVND (reference sequence). This CDR3 is built from 14 residues. Trimming removed 3 bases at V and 0 bases at J, with 6 bases between.

This clonotype was recorded many times. The CDR3 coding sequence is TGTGCCAGCAGCCAAGGGGGACAGTTCTATGGCTACACCTTC. This translates into CASSQGGQFYGYTF. The chain couples TRBV3-1 to TRBJ1-2; TRBD1 agrees at 7 bases. The CDR3 runs 14 residues. V lost 1 base to trimming and J lost 4 bases; unmatched junction nucleotides: 3. Per the germline V gene, CDR1 is LGHDT and CDR2 is YNNKEL (reference sequence). Complete variable domain (other parts from reference TRBV3-1 and TRBJ1-2): DTAVSQTPKYLVTQMGNDKSIKCEQNLGHDTMYWYKQDSKKFLKIMFSYNNKELIINETVPNRFSPKSPDKAHLNLHINSLELGDSAVYFCASSQGGQFYGYTFGSGTRLTVV.

The rearrangement uses TRBV6-1 and TRBJ1-1; tentatively, D is TRBD1 (6 bases). Germline-derived CDR1 and CDR2 are MNHNS and SASEGT. The V and J ends lost 3 bases and 6 bases respectively, with 11 bases between them. The CDR3 has 13 amino acids. CDR3 amino acids: CASSDRPGAEAFF. In DNA, the CDR3 is TGTGCCAGCAGTGACCGGCCAGGGGCTGAAGCTTTCTTT.

At least ten counts were recorded for this clonotype. The genes are TRBV7-6 and TRBJ2-4; D is undetermined. The CDR3 loop spans 14 amino acids. Per the germline V gene, CDR1 is SGHVS and CDR2 is FNYEAQ. V was pared by 1 base and J by 8 bases, with 12 bases between. CDR3 sequence (DNA): TGTGCCAGCAGCTTAGGACTTCGTGGGGACATTCAGTACTTC. This translates into CASSLGLRGDIQYF.

This clonotype was seen more than once but under ten times. This rearrangement joins TRBV5-5 to TRBJ2-2; D is unresolved. Between the trimmed V and J ends, which lost 1 base and 1 base, there was a span of 11 bases. CDR3 length: 16 residues. In germline, CDR1 is SGHKS, CDR2 YYEKEE (reference sequence). CDR3 DNA sequence: TGTGCCAGCAGCTTGTGGGCTGGGCAGAACACCGGGGAGCTGTTTTTT. Its translation is CASSLWAGQNTGELFF.

In this sample, this clonotype turned up a few times. This sequence joins TRBV6-1 and TRBJ2-7; 12 bases fit TRBD1. V lost 8 bases to trimming and J lost 12 bases; unmatched junction nucleotides: 17. The CDR3 has 15 amino acids. Germline CDR1 MNHNS, CDR2 SASEGT. The CDR3 protein is CASSMYRDRGRRTYF. CDR3 nucleotides: TGTGCCAGCTCTATGTACCGGGACAGGGGGCGAAGGACGTACTTC.

This clonotype was recorded at least ten times. The V gene is TRBV12-3 or TRBV12-4, the J gene TRBJ2-2, with TRBD2 identical over 7 bases. This CDR3 is 16 amino acids long. V was clipped by 5 bases and J by 2 bases; unmatched bases: 8. CDR3 DNA: TGTGCCAGCAGTGACGATCCTAGCGGTAACACCGGGGAGCTGTTTTTT. It specifies CASSDDPSGNTGELFF.

J is TRBJ2-7 and V is TRBV6-2 or TRBV6-3; D could derive from TRBD1 or TRBD2 (6 bases each). V lost 2 bases to trimming and J lost 5 bases, with 10 bases between them. Germline V gives CDR1 MNHEY, CDR2 SVGEGT. The CDR3 has 13 amino acids. CDR3 nucleotide sequence: TGTGCCAGCAGTTACCCCCGGGGGCACGAGCAGTACTTC. Residues: CASSYPRGHEQYF.

The sample holds many counts of this clonotype. V is TRBV7-9 and J is TRBJ2-5; 14 positions agree with TRBD2. Germline CDR1 reads SEHNR; CDR2 reads FQNEAQ (reference sequence). This CDR3 contains 15 residues. V lost 5 bases to trimming and J lost 13 bases; unmatched junction nucleotides: 12. CDR3 residues: CASSPPGTSGSRLYF. CDR3 DNA sequence: TGTGCCAGCAGCCCTCCGGGGACTAGCGGGAGTCGACTGTACTTC.

V and J are TRBV12-3 or TRBV12-4 and TRBJ1-6; D ambiguous. The CDR3 runs 15 residues. Deletions cut 0 bases from V and 6 bases from J, with 9 bases between. CDR3 nucleotides: TGTGCCAGCAGTTTAGCCGCACCTACTAATTCACCCCTCCACTTT. Protein sequence: CASSLAAPTNSPLHF.

This clonotype was found many times. The V and J genes are TRBV6-1 and TRBJ1-2; D gene uncertain. This CDR3 has 14 amino acids. Germline loops: CDR1 MNHNS, CDR2 SASEGT. Trimming left V 2 bases short and J 0 bases short, with 7 bases between. The CDR3 is CASSEQHTNYGYTF. In nucleotides, the CDR3 is TGTGCCAGCAGTGAACAACACACTAACTATGGCTACACCTTC.

The chain carries TRBV5-1 and TRBJ2-7, with D possibly being TRBD2 (5 bases). The CDR3 extends over 15 amino acids. The germline V gene has CDR1 SGHRS and CDR2 YFSETQ. Trimming cost V 4 bases and J 5 bases, with 19 bases left between them. CDR3 protein: CASSPQTSGNHEQYF. CDR3 nucleotide sequence: TGCGCCAGCAGCCCCCAGACCAGCGGTAACCACGAGCAGTACTTC.

The genes are TRBV6-1 and TRBJ2-3; 9 positions match TRBD1. The V and J ends lost 6 bases and 4 bases, in that order; junction bases with no gene match: 5. CDR3 length: 14 amino acids. Germline assignment: CDR1 MNHNS and CDR2 SASEGT. CDR3 nucleotide sequence: TGTGCCAGCAGGCGGGACAGGGTCGCAGATACGCAGTATTTT. This encodes CASRRDRVADTQYF.

V is TRBV20-1 and J is TRBJ2-4; TRBD2 matches at 9 bases. CDR3 length: 21 residues. CDR1 and CDR2 (germline): DFQATT, SNEGSKA (reference sequence). Unmatched junction bases numbered 23, after V lost 3 bases and J lost 2 bases. The CDR3 nucleotides read TGCAGTGCTAGCCCATACAGACAGGGCCTAGCGGGACGAACGTCCAAAAACATTCAGTACTTC. It is translated as CSASPYRQGLAGRTSKNIQYF.

This clonotype was seen at least ten times. Germline is not matched at one junction end, which may reflect a read error. The DNA of the CDR3 is TGTGCCAGCAGTGCCGACAGGGGCTACGGGCAGTACTTC. This translates into CASSADRGYGQYF. The J gene is TRBJ2-7, the V gene TRBV6-1; 8 positions match TRBD1. The CDR3 has 13 residues. The V gene's germline CDR1 is MNHNS and CDR2 SASEGT.

At least ten counts were recorded for this clonotype. V usage is TRBV28 and J usage is TRBJ1-2; 10 bases line up with TRBD1. The germline V gene encodes CDR1 MDHEN and CDR2 SYDVKM. After removal of 3 bases from V and 6 bases from J, the junction contained 4 bases not matched to a gene. The CDR3 runs to 14 residues. For the CDR3, the DNA is TGTGCCAGCAGTTTGGGACAGGGGTCGAATGGCTACACCTTC. Encoded protein: CASSLGQGSNGYTF.

This clonotype showed up many times. This chain links TRBV30 with TRBJ1-1; D is possibly TRBD1 (5 bases). In germline, CDR1 is GTSNPN, CDR2 SVGIG (reference sequence). The CDR3 contains 15 residues. V was trimmed by 4 bases and J by 4 bases, leaving 19 bases between them. CDR3 DNA: TGTGCCTGGACCGCCCCCGGACACTGGGGCACTGAAGCTTTCTTT. Its protein product is CAWTAPGHWGTEAFF. The full variable domain, completed using reference TRBV30 and TRBJ1-1, is SQTIHQWPATLVQPVGSPLSLECTVEGTSNPNLYWYRQAAGRGLQLLFYSVGIGQISSEVPQNLSASRPQDRQFILSSKKLLLSDSGFYLCAWTAPGHWGTEAFFGQGTRLTVV.

This clonotype appeared many times. The chain recombines TRBV5-1 with TRBJ2-7, with TRBD2 as a possible D gene (6 bases). The CDR3 is 13 amino acids. Germline assignment: CDR1 SGHRS and CDR2 YFSETQ. V was trimmed by 6 bases and J by 4 bases, leaving 14 bases between them. CDR3 residues: CASTLGGAYEQYF. The DNA of the CDR3 is TGCGCCAGCACCCTGGGGGGAGCGTACGAGCAGTACTTC.

The count of this clonotype is one. The chain has TRBV7-9 and TRBJ1-3; unclear D gene. The germline gives CDR1 SEHNR, CDR2 FQNEAQ (reference sequence). This CDR3 region has 12 residues. The germline V and J ends were trimmed by 6 bases and 4 bases, with 7 bases remaining between them. The CDR3 DNA reads as TGTGCCAGCAGGCTTTTCGGAAACACCATATATTTT. Its translation is CASRLFGNTIYF.

This clonotype appeared many times. The chain links TRBV6-5 to TRBJ1-1, with 7 bases lining up with TRBD1. The CDR3 has 14 residues. The germline gives CDR1 MNHEY, CDR2 SVGAGI. V was pared by 2 bases and J by 4 bases, with 4 bases of the junction left unmatched. The CDR3 region is CASSYPGGGTEAFF. The DNA of the CDR3 is TGTGCCAGCAGTTACCCAGGGGGGGGCACTGAAGCTTTCTTT.

This sequence joins TRBV6-1 and TRBJ1-6; D not certain. V lost 5 bases and J 14 bases, leaving 13 bases between the germline ends. From germline, CDR1 is MNHNS and CDR2 SASEGT. The CDR3 is 12 amino acids. CDR3 in amino acids: CASSQAYPTLHF. The CDR3 DNA follows: TGTGCCAGCAGTCAGGCTTACCCTACCCTCCACTTT.

This clonotype has at least ten counts. The chain is built from TRBV28 and TRBJ2-3; 7 bases are a match to TRBD2. The V gene end was trimmed by 6 bases and the J gene end by 0 bases; junction bases not matched to a gene: 9. CDR1 is MDHEN and CDR2 is SYDVKM in the germline V gene. The CDR3 totals 16 residues. CDR3 nucleotides: TGTGCCAGCAGGAAACTAGCGCCGTACAGCACAGATACGCAGTATTTT. As protein: CASRKLAPYSTDTQYF.

This clonotype was recorded many times. CDR3 in DNA: TGTGCCAGCAGCCCCATAGCGGGAGGGAACTACGAGCAGTACTTC. Its translation is CASSPIAGGNYEQYF. The J gene is TRBJ2-7, the V gene TRBV7-2; 11 nucleotides agree with TRBD2. The J segment lost 3 bases and the V segment lost 5 bases, leaving 6 bases of the junction unmatched. There are 15 residues in the CDR3. CDR1 is SGHTA, CDR2 FQGNSA, per germline.

The table lists this clonotype with many counts. The chain combines TRBV19 with TRBJ1-5, with D unclear. The CDR3 totals 13 residues. V lost 3 bases, J lost 6 bases, and 9 bases lay in between. Germline values: CDR1 LNHDA, CDR2 SQIVND (reference sequence). The CDR3 DNA follows: TGTGCCAGTAGTATTCAGAGGTTTCAGCCCCAGCATTTT. Protein: CASSIQRFQPQHF.

The table lists this clonotype with many counts. The chain links TRBV20-1 to TRBJ1-2, with 9 bases that match TRBD1. Germline loops: CDR1 DFQATT, CDR2 SNEGSKA (reference sequence). The CDR3 runs to 15 residues. With V trimmed by 6 bases and J by 8 bases, 16 bases remained unmatched. Here the CDR3 DNA reads TGCAGTGCCCAAGGGCCCGGGACAGGGTCGATCGGCTACACCTTC. Translation gives CSAQGPGTGSIGYTF.

The chain employs TRBV20-1 and TRBJ2-2; 7 nucleotides agree with TRBD1. V was clipped by 5 bases and J by 1 base; unmatched bases: 4. Germline assignment: CDR1 DFQATT and CDR2 SNEGSKA (reference sequence). CDR3 length: 14 residues. DNA for the CDR3: TGCAGTGCTGACGGGACAGAGAACACCGGGGAGCTGTTTTTT. Its protein product is CSADGTENTGELFF.

Many counts were recorded for this clonotype. The chain employs TRBV30 and TRBJ2-4; D not certain. Germline V gene data show CDR1 as GTSNPN and CDR2 as SVGIG (reference sequence). Trimming removed 5 bases from V and 6 bases from J, with 11 bases in between. CDR3 length: 12 residues. CDR3 DNA sequence: TGTGCCTGGGAGTCGGAAGGAAACATTCAGTACTTC. Its protein is CAWESEGNIQYF.

As for this clonotype: One end of the junction varies from germline; a read error may be responsible. The V gene is TRBV6-5, the J gene TRBJ2-7; D call uncertain. The germline V gene encodes CDR1 MNHEY and CDR2 SVGAGI. This CDR3 has 13 amino acids. CDR3 protein: CASSILASYDQYF. DNA for the CDR3: TGTGCCAGCAGTATACTCGCTTCCTACGATCAGTACTTC.

This clonotype was seen repeatedly, ten times or more. V and J are TRBV6-4 and TRBJ1-6; 8 bases fit TRBD1. The V gene end was trimmed by 0 bases and the J gene end by 8 bases; junction bases not matched to a gene: 15. Germline V lookup: CDR1 MRHNA, CDR2 SNTAGT. The CDR3 loop spans 19 amino acids. CDR3 sequence (DNA): TGTGCCAGCAGTGACTCTTACACAATAAGACAGGGGAAGGATTCACCCCTCCACTTT. Its translation: CASSDSYTIRQGKDSPLHF.

Many counts were recorded for this clonotype. The CDR3 protein is CASSYVGRLAGGFSYEQYF. The CDR3 region has the DNA TGTGCCAGCAGTTACGTAGGTCGGCTAGCGGGGGGATTCTCCTACGAGCAGTACTTC. V gene TRBV6-2 or TRBV6-3 combines with J gene TRBJ2-7; 11 bases align to TRBD2. Germline trimming cut 2 bases from V and 0 bases from J; bases unmatched to any gene: 12. CDR1 and CDR2 (germline): MNHEY, SVGEGT. The CDR3 sequence is 19 residues long.

This clonotype has ten or more counts. The rearrangement joins TRBV7-6 to TRBJ1-5; 8 positions match TRBD1. V was clipped by 0 bases and J by 7 bases; unmatched bases: 5. The CDR3 totals 15 residues. Germline lookup yields CDR1 SGHVS and CDR2 FNYEAQ. CDR3 amino acids: CASSLAGQGRQPQHF. The CDR3 nucleotides are TGTGCCAGCAGCTTAGCTGGACAGGGCAGGCAGCCCCAGCATTTT. Full variable domain (remainder filled in from reference TRBV7-6 and TRBJ1-5): GAGVSQSPRYKVTKRGQDVALRCDPISGHVSLYWYRQALGQGPEFLTYFNYEAQQDKSGLPNDRFSAERPEGSISTLTIQRTEQRDSAMYRCASSLAGQGRQPQHFGDGTRLSIL.

At least ten counts were recorded for this clonotype. This chain joins TRBV20-1 and TRBJ2-2; TRBD1 aligns across 7 bases. This CDR3 comprises 15 residues. After removal of 1 base from V and 3 bases from J, the junction contained 5 bases not matched to a gene. In germline, CDR1 is DFQATT, CDR2 SNEGSKA (reference sequence). CDR3 sequence reads: CSARVGGWDTGELFF. CDR3 in DNA: TGCAGTGCTAGAGTAGGGGGCTGGGACACCGGGGAGCTGTTTTTT.